The sequence of this T cell receptor beta chain was determined in a study of cytomegalovirus exposure and HLA in healthy donors. The germline V gene has CDR1 SNHLY and CDR2 FYNNEI. The V and J ends lost 7 bases and 0 bases, in that order; junction bases with no gene match: 2. The CDR3 is 14 residues long. This clone showed up just once. Antigen specificity is unknown. Study outcomes and limitations: Researchers catalogued about 160 TCR beta chains as cytomegalovirus-associated. Testing in vitro showed a few CMV-associated chains specific for CMV antigens.

TCRdb's table, derived via immunoSEQ multiplex PCR, lists solely in-frame clones and lacks some. The sample carries 280,000 or so clones, approximately 90% recorded once. The TCR was taken from a woman younger than 35 in good health and CMV-seronegative. The sample comprised PBMCs. The chain joins TRBV2 to TRBJ2-2, with 7 nucleotides matching TRBD1. The CDR3 DNA sequence: TGTGCCAGCAAAGGGACAGCGAACACCGGGGAGCTGTTTTTT. Its translation is CASKGTANTGELFF.